What follows is one TCR beta chain and its context. The data derive from a study of human T cells and chemical hapten exposure. Time point in this sample: pre-sensitization, week 0. The treatment is: therapeutic diphenylcyclopropenone sensitization with weekly scalp DPC. TCRdb itself ran the RACE reads through MiXCR, one entry per CDR3 protein. The sample records under 300,000 distinct CDR3 sequences, 7.5% to 9% being singletons. With 3 bases removed from V and 4 bases from J, the gap between germline ends came to 16 bases. CDR1 SGDLS and CDR2 YYNGEE come from the germline V gene. CDR3 length equals 15 residues.

This rearrangement joins TRBV9 to TRBJ2-5; weak D call: TRBD2 (5 bases). Specimen: whole blood, collected in connection with sensitization to the hapten diphenylcyclopropenone (DPC). This clonotype was sampled from a man between 18 and 29 years old with alopecia areata. Some clones in this sample may be carry-over from other donors' samples. The CDR3 region is CASSAGTRDPETQYF. In nucleotides, the CDR3 is TGTGCCAGCAGCGCCGGAACTAGAGATCCAGAGACCCAGTACTTC.